These 2 T cell receptor beta chains were all obtained from the same sample, sequenced in a study of Ad26.COV2.S vaccination and SARS-CoV-2 variants. Sequencing used immunoSEQ multiplex PCR; TCRdb keeps in-frame clones, though not all of them. The sample holds around 310,000 clones, roughly nine tenths seen once. This sample's treatment: around 19 received Ad26.COV2.S at low or high dose, single or two shots; several received placebo; per-sample allocation not given. Sampling happened 63 days after the first vaccine or placebo injection. Sample: peripheral blood, taken in a trial of Ad26.COV2.S vaccine versus placebo. The origin of the receptors is a person between 18 and 59 years old who received the Ad26.COV2.S COVID-19 vaccine or a placebo.

This chain joins TRBV28 and TRBJ1-1; 8 bases map to TRBD1. The CDR3 runs 15 residues. Per the germline V gene, CDR1 is MDHEN and CDR2 is SYDVKM. J gave up 8 bases and V 3 bases, and 11 bases lay outside the gene matches. As DNA, the CDR3 is TGTGCCAGCAGTTTCCGCTTACAGGGGGGTGACGAAGCTTTCTTT. This gives the protein CASSFRLQGGDEAFF.

The chain couples TRBV5-6 to TRBJ1-1, with 7 bases identical to TRBD1. V trimming: 4 bases; J trimming: 0 bases; junction bases outside the gene matches: 9. Germline V lookup: CDR1 SGHDT, CDR2 YYEEEE. The CDR3 is made up of 16 amino acids. CDR3 sequence: CASSRAGGRMNTEAFF. The CDR3 DNA follows: TGTGCCAGCAGCCGGGCAGGGGGTAGGATGAACACTGAAGCTTTCTTT.